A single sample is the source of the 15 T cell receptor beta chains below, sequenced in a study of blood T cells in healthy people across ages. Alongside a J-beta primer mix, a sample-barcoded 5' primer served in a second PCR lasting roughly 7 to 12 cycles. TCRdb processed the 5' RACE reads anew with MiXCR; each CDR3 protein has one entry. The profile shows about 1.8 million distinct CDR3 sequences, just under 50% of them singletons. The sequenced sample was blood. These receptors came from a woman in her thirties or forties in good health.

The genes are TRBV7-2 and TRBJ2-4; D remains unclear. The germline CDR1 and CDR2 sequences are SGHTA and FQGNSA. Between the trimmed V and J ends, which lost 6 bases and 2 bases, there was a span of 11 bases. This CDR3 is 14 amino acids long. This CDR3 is CASSLLGSKNIQYF. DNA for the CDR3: TGTGCCAGCAGTCTCCTCGGCTCCAAAAACATTCAGTACTTC.

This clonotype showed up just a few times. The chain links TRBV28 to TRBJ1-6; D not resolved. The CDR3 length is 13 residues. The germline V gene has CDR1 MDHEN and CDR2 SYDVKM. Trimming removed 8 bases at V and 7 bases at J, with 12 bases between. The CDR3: CASREVANSPLHF. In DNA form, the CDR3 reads TGTGCCAGCCGGGAGGTGGCAAATTCACCCCTCCACTTT.

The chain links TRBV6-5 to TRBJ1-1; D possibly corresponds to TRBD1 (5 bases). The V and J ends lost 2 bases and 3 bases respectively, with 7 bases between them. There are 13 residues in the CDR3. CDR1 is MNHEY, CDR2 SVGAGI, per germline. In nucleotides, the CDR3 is TGTGCCAGCAGTTACGGGGGGGACACTGAAGCTTTCTTT. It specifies CASSYGGDTEAFF.

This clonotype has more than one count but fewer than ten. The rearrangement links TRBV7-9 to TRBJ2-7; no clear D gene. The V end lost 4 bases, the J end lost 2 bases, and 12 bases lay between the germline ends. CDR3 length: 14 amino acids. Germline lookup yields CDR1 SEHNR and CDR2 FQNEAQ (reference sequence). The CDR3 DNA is TGTGCCAGCAGCTCCCGCGGTGAGACCTACGAGCAGTACTTC. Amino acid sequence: CASSSRGETYEQYF.

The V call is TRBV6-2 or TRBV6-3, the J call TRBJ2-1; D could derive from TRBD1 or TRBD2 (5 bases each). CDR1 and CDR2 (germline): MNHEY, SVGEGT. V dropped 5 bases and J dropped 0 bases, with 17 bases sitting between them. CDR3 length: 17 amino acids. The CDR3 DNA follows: TGTGCCAGCAGTACCCGATTGTCGGGGCTCTCCTACAATGAGCAGTTCTTC. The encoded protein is CASSTRLSGLSYNEQFF.

The CDR3 sequence is CASSDRGGMSRDEQYF. The CDR3 nucleotides are TGTGCCAGCAGCGACAGGGGTGGGATGTCACGAGACGAGCAGTACTTC. The rearrangement uses TRBV6-1 and TRBJ2-7; TRBD1 aligns across 8 bases. With 6 bases clipped from V and 5 bases from J, the junction kept 15 bases outside the gene matches. The germline gives CDR1 MNHNS, CDR2 SASEGT. The CDR3 is 16 residues long.

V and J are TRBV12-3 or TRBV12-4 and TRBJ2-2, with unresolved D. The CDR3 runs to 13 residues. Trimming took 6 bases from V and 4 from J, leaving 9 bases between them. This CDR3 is CASSLIGTGELFF. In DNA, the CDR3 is TGTGCCAGCAGCCTCATAGGCACCGGGGAGCTGTTTTTT.

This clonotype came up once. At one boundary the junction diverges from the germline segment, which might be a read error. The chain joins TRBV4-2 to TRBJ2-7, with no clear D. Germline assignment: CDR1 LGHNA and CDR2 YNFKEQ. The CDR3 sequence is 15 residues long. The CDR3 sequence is CASSQDTSESYEQYF. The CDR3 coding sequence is TGTGCCAGCAGCCAAGATACGTCAGAGTCCTACGAACAGTACTTC.

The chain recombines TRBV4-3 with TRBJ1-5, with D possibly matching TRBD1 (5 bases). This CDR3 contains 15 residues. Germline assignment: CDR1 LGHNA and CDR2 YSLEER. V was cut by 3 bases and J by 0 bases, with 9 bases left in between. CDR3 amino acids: CASSQGPNSNQPQHF. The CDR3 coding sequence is TGCGCCAGCAGCCAGGGACCTAATAGCAATCAGCCCCAGCATTTT.

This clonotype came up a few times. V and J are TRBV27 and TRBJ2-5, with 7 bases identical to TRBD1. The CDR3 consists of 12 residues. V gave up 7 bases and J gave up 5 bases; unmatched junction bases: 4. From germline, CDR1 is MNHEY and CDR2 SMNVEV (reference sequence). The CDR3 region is CASNDREETQYF. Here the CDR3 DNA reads TGTGCCAGCAACGACAGGGAGGAGACCCAGTACTTC.

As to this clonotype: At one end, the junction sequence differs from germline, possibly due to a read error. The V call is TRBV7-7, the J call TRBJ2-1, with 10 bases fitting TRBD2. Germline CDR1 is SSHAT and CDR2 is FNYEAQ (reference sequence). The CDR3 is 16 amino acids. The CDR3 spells CASSPTRTSGSSEQFF. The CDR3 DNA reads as TGTGCTAGCAGCCCCACCCGGACTAGCGGTTCCTCTGAGCAGTTCTTC.

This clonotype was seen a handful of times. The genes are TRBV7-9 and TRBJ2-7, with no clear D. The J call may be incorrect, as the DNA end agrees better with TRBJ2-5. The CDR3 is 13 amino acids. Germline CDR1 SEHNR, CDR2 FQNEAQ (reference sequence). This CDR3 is CASSLDTEETQYF. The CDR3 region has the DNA TGTGCCAGCAGCTTAGACACAGAAGAGACCCAGTACTTC.

The CDR3 here is CASSLRTGMTDTQYF. The DNA of the CDR3 is TGTGCCAGCAGTTTACGGACAGGGATGACAGATACGCAGTATTTT. The V call is TRBV28, the J call TRBJ2-3; 8 positions match TRBD1. The length of the CDR3 is 15 residues. Germline values: CDR1 MDHEN, CDR2 SYDVKM. Trimming at V came to 2 bases and at J to 3 bases, leaving 4 bases not matched to a gene.

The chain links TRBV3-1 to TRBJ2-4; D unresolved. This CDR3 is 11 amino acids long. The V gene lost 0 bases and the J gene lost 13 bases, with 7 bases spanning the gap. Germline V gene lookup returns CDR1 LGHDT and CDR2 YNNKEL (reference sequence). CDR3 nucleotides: TGTGCCAGCAGCCAAGATATTGTGCAGTACTTC. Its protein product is CASSQDIVQYF.

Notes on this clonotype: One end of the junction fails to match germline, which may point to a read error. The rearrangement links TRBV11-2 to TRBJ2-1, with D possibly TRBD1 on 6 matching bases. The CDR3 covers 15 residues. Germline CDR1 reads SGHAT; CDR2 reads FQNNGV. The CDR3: CASSLEQGAYNGQFF. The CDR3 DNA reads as TGTGCCAGCAGCCTAGAACAGGGCGCCTACAATGGGCAGTTCTTC.